Listed below are T cell receptor beta chains from one sample, sequenced in a study of shared clonotypes between healthy human individuals. Repertoires were generated with immunoSEQ multiplex PCR, while TCRdb's copy carries only in-frame clones and drops some. The table includes some 980,000 clones, more than 75% detected once. What was sequenced was memory CD4+ T cells sorted from blood. The receptors stem from a man aged 18 to 29 in good health. The CDR3 runs from the conserved cysteine through the conserved F or W. The D gene is left open where the match is weak. Rows may omit the clone size; those that give it use once, few, many or a size class.

d_gene	j_gene	abundance	v_gene	CDR3nt	CDR3aa
.	TRBJ2-2	.	TRBV7-2	TGTGCCAGCAGTTGGACTCAGATAGCCGCCGGGGAGCTGTTTTTT	CASSWTQIAAGELFF
.	TRBJ1-1	.	TRBV6-1	TGTGCCAGCGTCGCCGGCACGAACACTGAAGCTTTCTTT	CASVAGTNTEAFF
TRBD2	TRBJ2-5	.	TRBV12-5	TGTGCTAGTGCCATCGGGACTAGCGGCCAAGAGACCCAGTACTTC	CASAIGTSGQETQYF
.	TRBJ2-7	.	TRBV7-9	TGTGCCAGCAGCCACTCGGGGTCCTACGAGCAGTACTTC	CASSHSGSYEQYF
.	TRBJ2-7	.	TRBV7-8	TGTGCCAGCAGCCCAGAGGTCCCGTCGGTTTCCTACGAGCAGTACTTC	CASSPEVPSVSYEQYF
.	TRBJ1-3	.	TRBV10-3	TGTGCCATCAGACCGCCTGGCTCTGGAAACACCATATATTTT	CAIRPPGSGNTIYF
.	TRBJ2-6	.	TRBV5-4	TGTGCCAGCAGCGGGAGGACAGCCTCTGGGGCCAACGTCCTGACTTTC	CASSGRTASGANVLTF
.	TRBJ1-2	.	TRBV27	TGTGCCAGCAGCCGGGGGCGCGTCTATGGCTACACCTTC	CASSRGRVYGYTF
.	TRBJ2-2	once	TRBV5-1	TGCGCCAGCAGCTTGGAAGTCACCGGGGAGCTGTTTTTT	CASSLEVTGELFF
.	TRBJ1-6	.	TRBV7-2	TGTGCCAGCAGCTTAAGTCGAGGGAGGCCCCTCCACTTT	CASSLSRGRPLHF